The 8 T cell receptor beta chains below were found in one sample sequenced in a study of blood T cell repertoires in COVID-19. Measured with immunoSEQ multiplex PCR; TCRdb has only the in-frame clones, and not every one. The sample gives 250,000 to 350,000 clones, approximately 87% of which show up once; roughly 5.2% is in the top ten. The material sequenced was PBMCs or T cells enriched from blood (not recorded which). Source of these receptors: a woman under 40 who had recovered from COVID-19.

The J gene is TRBJ2-5, the V gene TRBV5-4; D not resolved. V lost 1 base and J 0 bases, leaving 7 bases between the germline ends. Germline V lookup: CDR1 SGHNT, CDR2 YYREEE (reference sequence). CDR3 size: 14 residues. CDR3 nucleotide sequence: TGTGCCAGCAGCTTGATGGCTTACCAAGAGACCCAGTACTTC. Its translation is CASSLMAYQETQYF.

CDR3 loop: CASSASASGGRAQYF. The CDR3, as DNA: TGTGCCAGCAGCGCGTCTGCCAGCGGGGGTAGAGCGCAGTATTTT. The chain carries TRBV7-2 and TRBJ2-3; TRBD2 aligns across 8 bases. Germline V gene data show CDR1 as SGHTA and CDR2 as FQGNSA. This CDR3 has 15 residues. Trimming took 5 bases from V and 10 from J; bases not matched to a gene: 14.

This CDR3 is CSVLGGRGSRNTEAFF. CDR3 sequence (DNA): TGCAGCGTTCTGGGGGGTCGAGGCAGCCGGAACACTGAAGCTTTCTTT. The chain recombines TRBV29-1 with TRBJ1-1; a weak D match, TRBD1 (5 bases). V lost 5 bases, J lost 1 base, and 20 bases lay in between. This CDR3 region has 16 residues. Germline V gene lookup returns CDR1 SQVTM and CDR2 ANQGSEA.

On this clone itself: Germline is not matched at one junction end, which may reflect a read error. CDR3 amino acids: CASSYDRGSF. The CDR3 DNA reads TGTGCCAGCAGCTATGACAGGGGTTCTTTT. This chain links TRBV7-9 with TRBJ1-1, with 8 bases matching TRBD1. The CDR3 runs 10 residues. CDR1 SEHNR and CDR2 FQNEAQ come from the germline V gene (reference sequence).

In DNA, the CDR3 is TGTGCCAGCAGCGCTGGTCGGTCCTATGGCTACACCTTC. It translates to CASSAGRSYGYTF. This sequence joins TRBV11-2 and TRBJ1-2; D call uncertain. Germline CDR1 reads SGHAT; CDR2 reads FQNNGV. Deletions cut 5 bases from V and 4 bases from J, with 11 bases between. The CDR3 spans 13 residues.

The CDR3 loop reads CASSQRDRDTDTQYF. The CDR3 DNA sequence: TGTGCCAGCAGCCAGCGGGACAGGGACACAGATACGCAGTATTTT. The chain couples TRBV5-5 to TRBJ2-3; 9 positions match TRBD1. Germline-derived CDR1 and CDR2 are SGHKS and YYEKEE (reference sequence). The CDR3 is 15 residues long. J gave up 2 bases and V 4 bases, and 5 bases lay outside the gene matches. Full variable domain (outside the CDR3, taken from reference TRBV5-5 and TRBJ2-3): DAGVTQSPTHLIKTRGQQVTLRCSPISGHKSVSWYQQVLGQGPQFIFQYYEKEERGRGNFPDRFSARQFPNYSSELNVNALLLGDSALYLCASSQRDRDTDTQYFGPGTRLTVL.

This chain connects TRBV6-6 to TRBJ2-1, with 9 bases that match TRBD1. The J segment lost 0 bases and the V segment lost 5 bases, leaving 2 bases of the junction unmatched. Germline CDR1 MNHNY, CDR2 SVGAGI (reference sequence). CDR3 length: 15 amino acids. DNA of the CDR3: TGTGCCAGCAGTGTACAGGGGGCCTCCTACAATGAGCAGTTCTTC. This encodes CASSVQGASYNEQFF.

The J gene is TRBJ2-5, the V gene TRBV5-8; D unclear. V lost 10 bases to trimming and J lost 5 bases, with 6 bases between them. CDR3 length: 9 residues. CDR1 is SGHTS, CDR2 YDEGEE, per germline. The CDR3 protein is CADEETQYF. The CDR3 DNA reads as TGTGCCGATGAGGAGACCCAGTACTTC. The variable domain in full, with the rest retrieved from reference TRBV5-8 and TRBJ2-5, is EAGVTQSPTHLIKTRGQQATLRCSPISGHTSVYWYQQALGLGLQFLLWYDEGEERNRGNFPPRFSGRQFPNYSSELNVNALELEDSALYLCADEETQYFGPGTRLLVL.